This T cell receptor beta chain was obtained from a study of blood T cell repertoires in COVID-19. As for the study in general: In each case, the material was cDNA or gDNA derived from T cells, B-cell-depleted T cells, or PBMCs.

The CDR3 loop spans 11 amino acids. CDR1 is LNHDA, CDR2 SQIVND, per germline (reference sequence). Trimming took 4 bases from V and 4 from J, leaving 5 bases between them. The data were produced by immunoSEQ multiplex PCR, yet TCRdb's version contains in-frame clones alone and is incomplete. The data show about 370,000 clones, with 85% to 90% seen just once and around 1% held by the top ten. Two consecutive negative NP/OP PCR tests, clearance, or resolved symptoms defined Cohort 3 recovery. The receptor was isolated from a man younger than 30 who had recovered from COVID-19. Sequencing was carried out using PBMCs or T cells enriched from blood (not recorded which). The V call is TRBV19, the J call TRBJ2-7; D gene uncertain. The CDR3 nucleotides are TGTGCCAGTAGTAAAGCGTACGAGCAGTACTTC. Translated, it gives CASSKAYEQYF.